This T cell receptor beta chain was documented in a study of blood T cells in healthy people across ages. The CDR3 is 15 amino acids. Trimming cost V 8 bases and J 6 bases; bases outside gene matches: 9. CDR1 and CDR2 (germline): MGHRA, YSYEKL. Using a J-beta primer mix together with a sample-barcoded 5' primer, a second PCR was run for about 6 to 11 cycles. Each CDR3 protein is one row after TCRdb ran MiXCR on the 5' RACE reads. The sample holds approximately 1,100,000 distinct CDR3 sequences; roughly 45% are singletons and the top ten take approximately 19%. This clonotype was detected a few times. The chain combines TRBV4-1 with TRBJ2-2; 10 nucleotides align to TRBD1. This TCR came from a woman aged 55-69 years in good health. Sequenced sample: blood. This CDR3 is CASEQGQGPPGELFF. The DNA for the CDR3 is TGCGCCAGCGAACAGGGACAGGGGCCTCCCGGGGAGCTGTTTTTT.